The 8 T cell receptor beta chains below come from one sample, sequenced in a study of graft-versus-host responses after intestinal transplantation. The authors processed graft tissue to release intraepithelial and lamina propria lymphocytes. Generated by immunoSEQ multiplex PCR, the TCRdb table keeps only in-frame clones and is missing some. Of approximately 15,000 clones listed, around three quarters were seen once; the top ten hold 3% to 4%. The starting material was ileum tissue, obtained approximately 26 days after intestinal transplant. Every receptor here comes from a human patient who received an intestinal transplant, so some T cells may come from the graft donor.

The rearrangement uses TRBV14 and TRBJ2-3; 13 positions agree with TRBD2. V was clipped by 2 bases and J by 3 bases; unmatched bases: 14. The CDR3 runs 20 residues. Germline loops: CDR1 SGHDN, CDR2 FVKESK. Here the CDR3 DNA reads TGTGCCAGCAGCCAAACACCGGGACTAGCGGGGACTCGAGGTACAGATACGCAGTATTTT. Amino acids: CASSQTPGLAGTRGTDTQYF.

The chain carries TRBV6-5 and TRBJ2-5; a weak D match, TRBD1 (6 bases). Germline V gene lookup returns CDR1 MNHEY and CDR2 SVGAGI. V lost 2 bases and J lost 3, with 10 bases in between. This CDR3 region has 14 residues. CDR3 bases: TGTGCCAGCAGTTACGTGCAGGGGAAAGAGACCCAGTACTTC. Amino acids: CASSYVQGKETQYF.

The CDR3 DNA follows: TGTGCCAGCCTACCGGGGGAGGTGGTGGGTGAAGCTTTCTTT. Its protein is CASLPGEVVGEAFF. The chain couples TRBV7-2 to TRBJ1-1; perhaps TRBD1 as D (5 bases). Germline V CDR1 and CDR2: SGHTA, FQGNSA. Trimming left V 8 bases short and J 7 bases short, with 20 bases between. The CDR3 is 14 residues long.

In its sample, this clone was seen once. The chain joins TRBV2 to TRBJ2-7, with a possible D match to TRBD2 (6 bases). The germline CDR1 and CDR2 sequences are SNHLY and FYNNEI. The V gene lost 5 bases and the J gene lost 11 bases, with 16 bases spanning the gap. The CDR3 totals 12 residues. CDR3 bases: TGTGCCAGCAGTCCGACGAGGCCGGGGGAGTACGTC. Amino acids: CASSPTRPGEYV.

The chain's CDR3 is CASSLGGDYGYTF. In DNA form, the CDR3 reads TGTGCCAGCAGCTTGGGAGGAGACTATGGCTACACCTTC. The chain carries TRBV5-4 and TRBJ1-2; D uncertain. The CDR3 has 13 residues. The ends were cut back, 0 bases at V and 3 bases at J, with 6 bases in the middle. From germline, CDR1 is SGHNT and CDR2 YYREEE (reference sequence).

V is TRBV9 and J is TRBJ2-2; the match to TRBD2 covers 9 bases. From germline, CDR1 is SGDLS and CDR2 YYNGEE. Germline trimming cut 2 bases from V and 5 bases from J; bases unmatched to any gene: 7. The CDR3 loop spans 16 amino acids. CDR3 sequence: CASSVGGLAGTGELFF. For the CDR3, the DNA is TGTGCCAGCAGCGTGGGGGGGCTAGCGGGGACCGGGGAGCTGTTTTTT.

V is TRBV5-6 and J is TRBJ2-3; D is ambiguous. V lost 5 bases and J 3 bases, leaving 16 bases between the germline ends. The CDR3 consists of 15 residues. The germline CDR1 and CDR2 sequences are SGHDT and YYEEEE. The CDR3: CASSPARQETDTQYF. The CDR3 coding sequence is TGTGCCAGCAGTCCAGCCCGACAAGAGACAGATACGCAGTATTTT.

The chain recombines TRBV4-1 with TRBJ1-1; tentatively, D is TRBD1 (5 bases). Germline-derived CDR1 and CDR2 are MGHRA and YSYEKL. The CDR3 is 14 amino acids. V was cut by 1 base and J by 0 bases, with 6 bases left in between. Written as DNA, the CDR3 is TGCGCCAGCAGCCAAGGACAGATGAACACTGAAGCTTTCTTT. Translating gives CASSQGQMNTEAFF.